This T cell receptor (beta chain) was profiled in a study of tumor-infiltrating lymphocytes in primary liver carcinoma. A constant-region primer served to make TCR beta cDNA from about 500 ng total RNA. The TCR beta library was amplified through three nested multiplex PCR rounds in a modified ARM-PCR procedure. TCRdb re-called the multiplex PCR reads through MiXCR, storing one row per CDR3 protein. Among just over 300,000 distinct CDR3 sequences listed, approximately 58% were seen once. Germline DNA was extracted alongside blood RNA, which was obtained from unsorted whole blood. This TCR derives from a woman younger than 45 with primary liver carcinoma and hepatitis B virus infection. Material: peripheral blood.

The DNA of the CDR3 is TGTGCCAGCAGCTTAGTGGGCAGGGCCAGTGGCTACACCTTC. It translates to CASSLVGRASGYTF. J is TRBJ1-2 and V is TRBV7-2; a weak D match, TRBD1 (5 bases). CDR1 and CDR2 from the germline V gene are SGHTA and FQGNSA. V shed 1 base and J shed 7 bases, with 13 bases lying between them. The CDR3 runs 14 residues.